A single sample gave rise to the 15 T cell receptor beta chains below, sequenced in a study of cytomegalovirus exposure and HLA in healthy donors. 13 Jbeta primers and 60 Vbeta primers were used for the PCR. Sequenced by immunoSEQ multiplex PCR; TCRdb stores in-frame clones only, minus some. The table includes about 190,000 clones, 75% to 90% detected once. The sequenced sample consisted of PBMCs. These receptors originate from a man in his forties or fifties in good health and CMV-seronegative.

The chain links TRBV6-6 to TRBJ2-7, with D perhaps matching TRBD2 (7 bases). Germline assignment: CDR1 MNHNY and CDR2 SVGAGI (reference sequence). V lost 2 bases, J lost 4 bases, and 12 bases lay in between. The CDR3 has 14 amino acids. The CDR3: CASSYAGAVYEQYF. The CDR3 region has the DNA TGTGCCAGCAGTTACGCGGGGGCGGTTTACGAGCAGTACTTC.

The chain links TRBV19 to TRBJ1-2; D is uncertain. There are 13 residues in the CDR3. V dropped 3 bases and J dropped 6 bases, with 11 bases sitting between them. Germline CDR1 LNHDA, CDR2 SQIVND (reference sequence). The CDR3 coding sequence is TGTGCCAGTAGTATGAGGGAGGTCGATGGCTACACCTTC. This codes for CASSMREVDGYTF.

V is TRBV4-1 and J is TRBJ2-5; 9 nucleotides align to TRBD2. Per germline, CDR1 MGHRA and CDR2 YSYEKL. The CDR3 contains 17 residues. With V trimmed by 1 base and J by 3 bases, 9 bases remained unmatched. The CDR3 region is CASSQVGAGGPKETQYF. The CDR3 region has the DNA TGCGCCAGCAGCCAAGTCGGGGCGGGAGGGCCAAAAGAGACCCAGTACTTC.

As concerns this clone: At one of its ends the junction is not consistent with the germline gene, which may arise from a read error. This chain joins TRBV7-2 and TRBJ1-5; D gene ambiguous. Germline V CDR1 and CDR2: SGHTA, FQGNSA. The CDR3 covers 14 residues. The CDR3 spells CASSTPGANRPQHF. The CDR3 DNA reads TGTGCCAGCAGCACCCCCGGAGCCAATCGGCCCCAGCATTTT.

The V and J genes are TRBV19 and TRBJ1-1; 8 positions match TRBD1. Looked up from germline, CDR1 is LNHDA and CDR2 is SQIVND (reference sequence). The J segment lost 4 bases and the V segment lost 5 bases, leaving 9 bases of the junction unmatched. The CDR3 consists of 15 residues. The CDR3 coding sequence is TGTGCCAGTAGTGCAGGGGGCGAGCAGACCACTGAAGCTTTCTTT. It specifies CASSAGGEQTTEAFF. Together with reference TRBV19 and TRBJ1-1, the CDR3 gives the full variable domain: DGGITQSPKYLFRKEGQNVTLSCEQNLNHDAMYWYRQDPGQGLRLIYYSQIVNDFQKGDIAEGYSVSREKKESFPLTVTSAQKNPTAFYLCASSAGGEQTTEAFFGQGTRLTVV.

This chain connects TRBV11-2 to TRBJ1-1; TRBD1 might be the D (5 bases). This CDR3 is built from 16 residues. Trimming cost V 6 bases and J 1 base, with 18 bases left between them. Germline V CDR1 and CDR2: SGHAT, FQNNGV. For the CDR3, the DNA is TGTGCCAGCAGGAGGGACTCGGGCAGGCAGAACACTGAAGCTTTCTTT. Translated, it gives CASRRDSGRQNTEAFF.

This clone has just one count. V and J are TRBV6-1 and TRBJ1-2, with D perhaps matching TRBD1 (5 bases). Per the germline V gene, CDR1 is MNHNS and CDR2 is SASEGT. The V gene lost 7 bases and the J gene lost 3 bases, with 15 bases spanning the gap. The CDR3 has 14 amino acids. CDR3 loop: CASKSGGRDYGYTF. In DNA, the CDR3 is TGTGCCAGCAAATCTGGCGGCAGGGACTATGGCTACACCTTC.

The chain carries TRBV18 and TRBJ2-1; 9 nucleotides agree with TRBD2. V trimming: 0 bases; J trimming: 6 bases; junction bases outside the gene matches: 3. From germline, CDR1 is KGHSH and CDR2 LQKENI. This CDR3 comprises 15 residues. DNA of the CDR3: TGTGCCAGCTCACCACCTAGCGGGAGCGGCAATGAGCAGTTCTTC. It translates to CASSPPSGSGNEQFF.

The chain joins TRBV18 to TRBJ1-1, with 7 bases aligning to TRBD1. V lost 4 bases and J lost 8; bases outside the gene matches: 7. This CDR3 comprises 13 residues. Germline V gene sequence: CDR1 KGHSH, CDR2 LQKENI. The CDR3 nucleotides read TGTGCCAGCTCACAAGGGACAGCCTCCGAAGCTTTCTTT. Its translation is CASSQGTASEAFF. The full variable domain, its missing parts supplied by reference TRBV18 and TRBJ1-1, is NAGVMQNPRHLVRRRGQEARLRCSPMKGHSHVYWYRQLPEEGLKFMVYLQKENIIDESGMPKERFSAEFPKEGPSILRIQQVVRGDSAAYFCASSQGTASEAFFGQGTRLTVV.

This clone was seen only once. The genes are TRBV6-5 and TRBJ2-1; 10 nucleotides line up with TRBD1. From germline, CDR1 is MNHEY and CDR2 SVGAGI. The CDR3 consists of 14 residues. V lost 6 bases, J lost 6 bases, and 5 bases stayed unmatched. In DNA, the CDR3 is TGTGCCAGCAGGTACAGGACAGGGGGCAATGAGCAGTTCTTC. It codes for CASRYRTGGNEQFF.

This chain connects TRBV7-3 to TRBJ2-7, with D maybe TRBD2 (6 bases). Germline loops: CDR1 SGHTA, CDR2 FQGTGA. V lost 5 bases to trimming and J lost 5 bases, with 13 bases between them. The CDR3 has 13 residues. The CDR3 nucleotides read TGTGCCAGCAGCCCAGGTCGGAGGGACGAGCAGTACTTC. It encodes CASSPGRRDEQYF.

The rearrangement joins TRBV7-2 to TRBJ1-5, with 9 bases lining up with TRBD1. This CDR3 is built from 16 residues. V was clipped by 4 bases and J by 4 bases; unmatched bases: 8. Germline assignment: CDR1 SGHTA and CDR2 FQGNSA. The CDR3 DNA reads TGTGCCAGCAGCTCTACAGGGGGCTTTGGGAATCAGCCCCAGCATTTT. Protein sequence: CASSSTGGFGNQPQHF.

To note about this clone: Germline and junction disagree at one end, which may indicate a read error. The chain has TRBV7-9 and TRBJ1-2, with a possible D match to TRBD1 (5 bases). Germline CDR1 SEHNR, CDR2 FQNEAQ (reference sequence). The CDR3 runs 16 residues. The CDR3 DNA sequence: TGTTCCAGCAGCTTAGTAGGCCGACAGATAAGTTATGGCTACACCTTC. As protein: CSSSLVGRQISYGYTF.

This clone is a singleton in its sample. V and J are TRBV7-9 and TRBJ2-2, with 7 bases lining up with TRBD1. With 4 bases clipped from V and 6 bases from J, the junction kept 8 bases outside the gene matches. The germline V gene has CDR1 SEHNR and CDR2 FQNEAQ (reference sequence). This CDR3 is 15 amino acids long. CDR3 in amino acids: CASSWDGDRAGELFF. The CDR3 DNA is TGTGCCAGCAGCTGGGATGGAGACAGGGCCGGGGAGCTGTTTTTT.

The CDR3 nucleotides read TGTGCCAGCAGTTTAGGAGCGGCTGAAGCTTTCTTT. Amino acids: CASSLGAAEAFF. J is TRBJ1-1 and V is TRBV6-6, with D unclear. Trimming took 4 bases from V and 6 from J, leaving 9 bases between them. Germline V CDR1 and CDR2: MNHNY, SVGAGI (reference sequence). The CDR3 is 12 amino acids.